The entry below gives a single TCR beta chain sequence along with its context. CDR1 ENHRY and CDR2 SYGVKD come from the germline V gene. CDR3 size: 13 residues. Trimming stripped 2 bases from V and 7 bases from J, with 11 bases between. Repertoires were generated with immunoSEQ multiplex PCR, while TCRdb's copy carries only in-frame clones and drops some. The table shows about 200,000 clones, with roughly 90% occurring only once. This specimen comes from a study of blood T cell repertoires in COVID-19. Material: peripheral blood. The clonotype comes from a woman aged 65 to 85 with acute or convalescent COVID-19. This chain connects TRBV10-3 to TRBJ1-2, with a tentative D call TRBD1 (5 bases). CDR3 DNA sequence: TGTGCCATCAGTGAGCCCACAGGTGGTGGCTACACCTTC. Translation: CAISEPTGGGYTF.